The source of this TCR beta chain is a study of T-cell reconstitution after alpha-beta-depleted transplantation in children. Study conclusions and caveats: Diversity of TCRbeta at day 60 was high in some patients, arising from surviving recipient T cells and thymic progenitors. In patients about two months after transplant, alpha-beta T cells reportedly arose from several hundred expanded graft clones. A year post-transplant, T-cell counts and diversity derived mostly from newly produced T cells.

Unique molecular identifiers were incorporated when the TCRbeta library was constructed. TCRdb passed the PCR reads through MiXCR, listing each CDR3 protein once. The table includes approximately 1,000,000 distinct CDR3 sequences, roughly 29% detected once. This CDR3 spans 16 amino acids. The J segment lost 6 bases and the V segment lost 6 bases, leaving 11 bases of the junction unmatched. Germline lookup yields CDR1 MNHNS and CDR2 SASEGT. As regards this clonotype: Antigen specificity is unknown.

The input for sequencing was PBMCs, mostly from graft donor cells, taken 360 days after TCRalphabeta/CD19-depleted stem cell transplant. This TCR was recovered from a boy in the first two years of life who had a stem cell transplant for SCID, so the T cells may come from the graft donor. V gene TRBV6-1 combines with J gene TRBJ2-2; 9 nucleotides align to TRBD1. CDR3 protein: CASSGTGGPTPGELFF. The CDR3 DNA reads TGTGCCAGCAGCGGAACAGGGGGCCCCACACCCGGGGAGCTGTTTTTT.